These 25 T cell receptor beta chains share one sample of origin, sequenced in a study of type 1 regulatory T cells. TCRdb used MiXCR to reprocess the reads, holding one entry per CDR3 protein. Of tens of thousands of distinct CDR3 sequences listed, roughly 60% are singletons. No antigens are known for them. The material sequenced was cultured non-Tr1 T cells, either the whole culture or a sorted T cell fraction (not recorded which). The source is a human donor in good health.

This clonotype was seen more than once but under ten times. The chain employs TRBV25-1 and TRBJ2-1, with TRBD1 identical over 9 bases. The V and J ends lost 8 bases and 7 bases, in that order; junction bases with no gene match: 12. CDR1 MGHDK and CDR2 SYGVNS come from the germline V gene. The CDR3 spans 15 residues. The CDR3 DNA follows: TGTGCCAGCGGACGCCGGGACAGGGCCAGGAATGAGCAGTTCTTC. Encoded protein: CASGRRDRARNEQFF.

The gene calls are TRBV7-3 and TRBJ2-5; D is unresolved. The CDR3 covers 14 residues. Trimming cost V 3 bases and J 5 bases, with 13 bases left between them. Germline CDR1 and CDR2: SGHTA and FQGTGA. CDR3 coding DNA: TGTGCCAGCAGCTTGGTAGCCAGGTCGGAGACCCAGTACTTC. Translated, it gives CASSLVARSETQYF.

This clonotype turned up a few times. The V gene is TRBV5-6, the J gene TRBJ1-5, with unresolved D. Between the trimmed V and J ends, which lost 0 bases and 5 bases, there was a span of 9 bases. The CDR3 totals 14 residues. CDR1 SGHDT and CDR2 YYEEEE come from the germline V gene. In nucleotides, the CDR3 is TGTGCCAGCAGCTTGGTAGGCGGGGATCAGCCCCAGCATTTT. Protein sequence: CASSLVGGDQPQHF.

This chain connects TRBV14 to TRBJ2-3, with TRBD2 matching over 9 bases. The CDR3 spans 17 residues. CDR1 SGHDN and CDR2 FVKESK come from the germline V gene. V trimming: 4 bases; J trimming: 4 bases; junction bases outside the gene matches: 12. In DNA, the CDR3 is TGTGCCAGCAGCCTCAGTGTTGCGGGAGGGCCATCAGATACGCAGTATTTT. This translates into CASSLSVAGGPSDTQYF. Supplemented by reference TRBV14 and TRBJ2-3, the full variable domain reads EAGVTQFPSHSVIEKGQTVTLRCDPISGHDNLYWYRRVMGKEIKFLLHFVKESKQDESGMPNNRFLAERTGGTYSTLKVQPAELEDSGVYFCASSLSVAGGPSDTQYFGPGTRLTVL.

This clonotype was seen only once. This is likely a read error, given that the CDR3 carries no conserved phenylalanine or tryptophan at its end. This chain uses TRBV6-2 or TRBV6-3 with TRBJ2-7; 7 bases are a match to TRBD2. V shed 7 bases and J 4 bases; nucleotides not matched to a gene: 13. Germline loops: CDR1 MNHEY, CDR2 SVGEGT. The CDR3 length is 15 residues. CDR3 region: CASKRDSINGYEQYS. DNA of the CDR3: TGTGCCAGCAAGCGGGACTCAATCAACGGGTACGAGCAGTACTCC.

Note on this clonotype: Mismatch with germline at one junction end may stem from a read error. The J gene is TRBJ2-5, the V gene TRBV29-1; D is perhaps TRBD1 (6 bases). Germline V gene lookup returns CDR1 SQVTM and CDR2 ANQGSEA. The CDR3 is 8 amino acids. CDR3 sequence: CSTQDRHF. CDR3 sequence (DNA): TGCAGCACCCAGGACAGACACTTC.

This rearrangement joins TRBV5-6 to TRBJ2-1, with 8 bases aligning to TRBD2. The CDR3 sequence is 18 residues long. CDR1 is SGHDT, CDR2 YYEEEE, per germline. V was pared by 4 bases and J by 8 bases, with 20 bases of the junction left unmatched. The CDR3 nucleotides read TGTGCCAGCAGCCAACAGACCGGGACTAGGAAATTGGAAGATGAGCAGTTCTTC. Translating gives CASSQQTGTRKLEDEQFF.

Here the CDR3 DNA reads TGTGCCAGCTCACCGACAGAAATCGGATCACCCCTCCACTTT. Its protein is CASSPTEIGSPLHF. J is TRBJ1-6 and V is TRBV18, with D possibly being TRBD1 (5 bases). Per the germline V gene, CDR1 is KGHSH and CDR2 is LQKENI. Trimming pared 3 bases from V and 10 bases from J, leaving 13 bases between. This CDR3 has 14 amino acids.

The rearrangement joins TRBV27 to TRBJ2-3, with 7 bases fitting TRBD2. CDR1 and CDR2 (germline): MNHEY, SMNVEV (reference sequence). CDR3 length: 15 amino acids. The V gene end was trimmed by 0 bases and the J gene end by 4 bases; junction bases not matched to a gene: 4. CDR3 nucleotide sequence: TGTGCCAGCAGTTTATCGACAGCGGGATCAGATACGCAGTATTTT. Its translation: CASSLSTAGSDTQYF.

V usage is TRBV25-1 and J usage is TRBJ2-5; D remains ambiguous. Germline loops: CDR1 MGHDK, CDR2 SYGVNS. Trimming removed 1 base from V and 5 bases from J, with 8 bases in between. This CDR3 contains 13 residues. The CDR3 sequence is CASSELARETQYF. Here the CDR3 DNA reads TGTGCCAGCAGTGAATTAGCTCGGGAGACCCAGTACTTC.

In this sample, this clonotype turned up once. The chain is built from TRBV3-1 and TRBJ2-2, with TRBD2 matching 11 bases. The junction had 2 bases not matched to a gene; V was cut back by 5 bases and J by 6 bases. The V gene's germline CDR1 is LGHDT and CDR2 YNNKEL (reference sequence). The CDR3 is 14 amino acids. CDR3 in amino acids: CASSILAGAGELFF. The DNA for the CDR3 is TGTGCCAGCAGCATACTAGCGGGAGCCGGGGAGCTGTTTTTT.

The J gene is TRBJ1-1, the V gene TRBV7-9; D is unclear. CDR1 and CDR2 (germline): SEHNR, FQNEAQ (reference sequence). The V end was cut by 4 bases, the J end by 2 bases, with 8 bases between. The CDR3 extends over 13 amino acids. CDR3: CASSSGRNTEAFF. The CDR3 DNA is TGTGCCAGCAGCTCAGGACGAAACACTGAAGCTTTCTTT.

V gene TRBV9 combines with J gene TRBJ2-1; D may be TRBD1 or TRBD2 (6 bases each). Deletions cut 6 bases from V and 3 bases from J, with 16 bases between. CDR3 length equals 15 residues. From germline, CDR1 is SGDLS and CDR2 YYNGEE. The CDR3 sequence: CASTRSGGGYNEQFF. The CDR3 coding sequence is TGTGCCAGCACACGTAGCGGAGGGGGCTACAATGAGCAGTTCTTC.

V and J are TRBV6-1 and TRBJ2-1; 13 bases align to TRBD2. Germline CDR1 and CDR2: MNHNS and SASEGT. The CDR3 length is 13 residues. The ends lost 5 bases at V and 13 bases at J; junction bases unmatched: 5. CDR3 in DNA: TGTGCCAGCAGTCCTACTAGCGGGAGGGCCCAGTTCTTC. It yields the protein CASSPTSGRAQFF.

This clonotype appeared a few times. The rearrangement links TRBV28 to TRBJ2-5, with 7 bases identical to TRBD2. Germline CDR1 reads MDHEN; CDR2 reads SYDVKM. The junction had 6 bases not matched to a gene; V was cut back by 6 bases and J by 2 bases. This CDR3 spans 14 amino acids. The CDR3 loop is CASSPGGGQETQYF. The CDR3 DNA is TGTGCCAGCAGCCCTGGGGGGGGACAAGAGACCCAGTACTTC. The entire variable domain, with the rest obtained from reference TRBV28 and TRBJ2-5, is as follows: DVKVTQSSRYLVKRTGEKVFLECVQDMDHENMFWYRQDPGLGLRLIYFSYDVKMKEKGDIPEGYSVSREKKERFSLILESASTNQTSMYLCASSPGGGQETQYFGPGTRLLVL.

The chain recombines TRBV30 with TRBJ1-5; weak D call: TRBD1 (5 bases). V was cut by 3 bases and J by 3 bases, with 9 bases left in between. The CDR3 has 13 amino acids. CDR1 is GTSNPN, CDR2 SVGIG, per germline (reference sequence). The DNA of the CDR3 is TGTGCCTGGAGCGACAGATTCAATCAGCCCCAGCATTTT. Protein: CAWSDRFNQPQHF.

The gene calls are TRBV5-1 and TRBJ2-5; D not certain. V lost 0 bases, J lost 5 bases, and 11 bases lay in between. Per the germline V gene, CDR1 is SGHRS and CDR2 is YFSETQ. The CDR3 spans 14 residues. CDR3 loop: CASSLGAIGETQYF. Here the CDR3 DNA reads TGCGCCAGCAGCTTGGGAGCTATCGGGGAGACCCAGTACTTC.

By sample fraction, this clonotype is medium-sized. The rearrangement uses TRBV29-1 and TRBJ2-2; D might be TRBD1 or TRBD2, each matching 5 bases. With 4 bases removed from V and 6 bases from J, the gap between germline ends came to 12 bases. Germline V gene data show CDR1 as SQVTM and CDR2 as ANQGSEA. This CDR3 is built from 13 residues. The CDR3 sequence is CSVAYGGSGELFF. In DNA form, the CDR3 reads TGCAGCGTTGCCTATGGGGGATCCGGGGAGCTGTTTTTT.

The chain joins TRBV20-1 to TRBJ2-7; no clear D gene. Germline-derived CDR1 and CDR2 are DFQATT and SNEGSKA (reference sequence). The CDR3 has 15 amino acids. The V end lost 0 bases, the J end lost 5 bases, and 17 bases lay between the germline ends. The CDR3, as DNA: TGCAGTGCTAGAGACAGCCAAAGTATAAACAACGAGCAGTACTTC. Amino acids: CSARDSQSINNEQYF.

This clonotype was seen a single time. The chain's CDR3 is CASSRTRDRGERYTF. The CDR3 nucleotides are TGTGCCAGCAGCCGTACCCGGGACAGGGGTGAGAGGTACACCTTC. The J gene is TRBJ1-2, the V gene TRBV7-2, with 10 bases fitting TRBD1. Unmatched junction bases numbered 14, after V lost 5 bases and J lost 11 bases. The germline CDR1 and CDR2 sequences are SGHTA and FQGNSA. This CDR3 contains 15 residues.

The chain recombines TRBV5-1 with TRBJ2-1, with D possibly being TRBD1 (5 bases). The CDR3 extends over 14 amino acids. CDR1 and CDR2 from the germline V gene are SGHRS and YFSETQ. V dropped 4 bases and J dropped 7 bases, with 15 bases sitting between them. The CDR3 nucleotides are TGCGCCAGCAGCCCACCGACAGTTCCAAATGAGCAGTTCTTC. Protein sequence: CASSPPTVPNEQFF. The variable domain in full, with the rest retrieved from reference TRBV5-1 and TRBJ2-1, is KAGVTQTPRYLIKTRGQQVTLSCSPISGHRSVSWYQQTPGQGLQFLFEYFSETQRNKGNFPGRFSGRQFSNSRSEMNVSTLELGDSALYLCASSPPTVPNEQFFGPGTRLTVL.

V is TRBV10-1 and J is TRBJ1-1, with D tentatively TRBD1 (6 bases). The V end lost 4 bases, the J end lost 6 bases, and 18 bases lay between the germline ends. CDR1 is WNHNN and CDR2 is SYGVQD in the germline V gene (reference sequence). The CDR3 has 15 amino acids. The CDR3 DNA reads as TGCGCCAGCAGTGCGTCCTCAACAGGGTTCTCTGAAGCTTTCTTT. This translates into CASSASSTGFSEAFF.

V and J are TRBV7-8 and TRBJ2-2, with D perhaps TRBD1 (6 bases). Per the germline V gene, CDR1 is SGHVS and CDR2 is FQNEAQ. CDR3 length equals 15 residues. V lost 5 bases, J lost 1 base, and 11 bases lay in between. Here the CDR3 DNA reads TGTGCCAGCAGCGGTTTGACAGGGAACACCGGGGAGCTGTTTTTT. This codes for CASSGLTGNTGELFF.

The chain couples TRBV5-1 to TRBJ2-1, with 7 bases matching TRBD1. This CDR3 has 13 residues. The junction had 2 bases not matched to a gene; V was cut back by 4 bases and J by 4 bases. Germline CDR1 is SGHRS and CDR2 is YFSETQ. DNA for the CDR3: TGCGCCAGCAGCGGGACAGATTACAATGAGCAGTTCTTC. It yields the protein CASSGTDYNEQFF.

The V gene is TRBV4-3, the J gene TRBJ2-7; TRBD2 is a possible D gene (5 bases). V lost 0 bases and J 4 bases, leaving 10 bases between the germline ends. This CDR3 has 14 amino acids. Germline CDR1 is LGHNA and CDR2 is YSLEER. The CDR3 nucleotides are TGCGCCAGCAGCCAAGATTTTTCGGGATACGAGCAGTACTTC. Its translation is CASSQDFSGYEQYF.